This is a list of T cell receptor beta chains from one sample in a study of cytomegalovirus exposure and HLA in healthy donors. Assay: immunoSEQ multiplex PCR; the TCRdb copy retains only in-frame clones and omits some. The sample yields approximately 140,000 clones, about 80% seen once. The sequenced sample consisted of PBMCs. These receptors came from a male donor in good health and CMV-seronegative. CDR3s leave out the opening cysteine and the closing phenylalanine or tryptophan.

j_call v_call cdr3_aa
TRBJ2-1 TRBV7-9 ASFGAGGPGNEQF
TRBJ1-1 TRBV30 AWSAGYLAF
TRBJ2-3 TRBV6-5 ASSGQGGGTDTQY
TRBJ2-2 TRBV28 ASSLAGIGRYTGELF
TRBJ1-2 TRBV9 ASSPSGQGHNYGYT
TRBJ1-2 TRBV9 ASSAIGQNYGYT
TRBJ2-7 TRBV7-9 ASSLTRTYEQY
TRBJ1-2 TRBV6-6 ASSPPGRAGYGYT
TRBJ2-3 TRBV28 ASRGAPLGTDTQY
TRBJ2-3 TRBV7-2 ASSLASGGVYGDTQY
TRBJ1-2 TRBV10-3 AISATGEGYT
TRBJ2-1 TRBV4-2 ASSQPGGEQF
TRBJ2-1 TRBV7-2 ASSLGDSGEGQF
TRBJ2-1 TRBV2 ASSEVAGEQF
TRBJ1-3 TRBV5-6 ASSPAGGRFDSGNTIY
TRBJ1-3 TRBV11-2 ASSRLSGNTIY
TRBJ2-7 TRBV6-5 ASSAGGGGSYEQY
TRBJ2-2 TRBV4-2 ASSLMGTSGDLTGELF
TRBJ2-7 TRBV5-5 ASSSNPGTYEQY
TRBJ1-4 TRBV7-2 ASSQSGQSGEKLF
TRBJ1-1 TRBV28 ASSFVAGGTEAF
TRBJ2-1 TRBV6-6 ASSYSGGSSYNEQF
TRBJ2-3 TRBV18 ASSPGQATDTQY
TRBJ1-2 TRBV14 ASSQDLAGRGYT
TRBJ1-6 TRBV5-1 ASSLLSMGGTNSPLH
TRBJ1-1 TRBV29-1 SVVGQQNTEAF
TRBJ1-6 TRBV6-5 ASSYGTGDEPLH
TRBJ2-5 TRBV9 ASSVGSSGGYQETQY
TRBJ2-7 TRBV18 ASSPADRYEQY
TRBJ1-5 TRBV7-8 ASSLSGRIHQPQH
TRBJ1-1 TRBV28 ASSLTFTGNTEAF
TRBJ1-1 TRBV29-1 SVDRPEINRGTEAF
TRBJ1-1 TRBV29-1 SVAGTEAF
TRBJ1-5 TRBV2 ASAGFSVQPQH
TRBJ1-2 TRBV21-1 ASSCGKGFGNYGYT
TRBJ1-2 TRBV7-2 ASSRDRGSGYT
TRBJ2-7 TRBV11-2 ASGLAGGKSGEQY
TRBJ1-2 TRBV6-5 ASNLDGTGGGGYT
TRBJ2-5 TRBV11-2 ASSGTVQETQY
TRBJ1-2 TRBV30 AWSETGPYGYT
TRBJ1-2 TRBV18 ASSQGQGAYGYT
TRBJ2-2 TRBV9 ASSRAGGTGELF
TRBJ2-1 TRBV29-1 SVGRDEQF
TRBJ1-6 TRBV10-3 AISESRQDNSPLH
TRBJ2-1 TRBV15 ATSRDHLGNEQF
TRBJ2-1 TRBV27 ASRPGQGPLQQF
TRBJ2-1 TRBV10-3 AIRTGTQGNEQF
TRBJ2-1 TRBV5-1 ASSEQGNEQF
TRBJ2-2 TRBV7-2 ASRASGGLTGELF
TRBJ1-6 TRBV19 ASRILTGAYNSPLH
TRBJ2-2 TRBV2 ASSAQGLITGELF
TRBJ2-2 TRBV7-9 AIKAGTENTGELF
TRBJ1-2 TRBV7-9 ASSPLTDSSNYGYT
TRBJ2-7 TRBV30 AWSRRTGEYEQY
TRBJ1-2 TRBV5-1 ASSLGSNYGYT
TRBJ1-1 TRBV28 ASSGGGRDTEAF
TRBJ1-6 TRBV27 ASSSWDRGRSPLH
TRBJ1-1 TRBV27 ASSLLTGGRIAEAF
TRBJ2-7 TRBV6-5 ASSYSPQQGYEQY
TRBJ1-1 TRBV30 AWSPRALNTEAF